A single sample gave rise to the 2 T cell receptor beta chains below, sequenced in a study of blood T cell repertoires in COVID-19. Profiling relied on immunoSEQ multiplex PCR, and the TCRdb table lists in-frame clones only, not all of them. Of about 260,000 clones in the sample, around 86% were seen once. Material for sequencing was peripheral blood. These receptors were obtained from a human donor in a cohort sampled during active COVID-19.

This clone was observed once. This chain uses TRBV28 with TRBJ1-4; D unresolved. Germline V gene lookup returns CDR1 MDHEN and CDR2 SYDVKM. Trimming removed 3 bases from V and 8 bases from J, with 10 bases in between. This CDR3 spans 13 amino acids. The CDR3 here is CASSFYIGEKLFF. Here the CDR3 DNA reads TGTGCCAGCAGTTTTTACATCGGGGAAAAACTGTTTTTT.

The chain recombines TRBV6-5 with TRBJ1-3; TRBD1 might be the D (5 bases). Germline CDR1 reads MNHEY; CDR2 reads SVGAGI. V was cut by 4 bases and J by 13 bases, with 26 bases left in between. The CDR3 contains 16 residues. Here the CDR3 reads CASSFGIRGERSRIYF. Written as DNA, the CDR3 is TGTGCCAGCAGTTTCGGTATTCGGGGGGAAAGAAGTCGGATATATTTT.